This TCR beta chain is from a study of cytomegalovirus exposure and HLA in healthy donors. The PCR ran on 60 Vbeta and 13 Jbeta primers. Measured with immunoSEQ multiplex PCR; TCRdb has only the in-frame clones, and not every one. The profile covers about 200,000 clones, with about 79% appearing a single time and roughly 1.9% taken by the ten largest. Unrecorded immune exposures were likely, despite nominal health at sampling. The sequence came from a man aged 18 to 30 in good health and CMV-seronegative. Sequencing was performed on PBMCs.

Written as DNA, the CDR3 is TGTGCCATCAGTGGGGGGGTAGTCACTGAAGCTTTCTTT. Amino acid sequence: CAISGGVVTEAFF. The chain recombines TRBV10-3 with TRBJ1-1, with D possibly matching TRBD1 (5 bases). CDR3 length equals 13 residues. Germline V gene lookup returns CDR1 ENHRY and CDR2 SYGVKD. The V end was cut by 4 bases, the J end by 4 bases, with 10 bases between.